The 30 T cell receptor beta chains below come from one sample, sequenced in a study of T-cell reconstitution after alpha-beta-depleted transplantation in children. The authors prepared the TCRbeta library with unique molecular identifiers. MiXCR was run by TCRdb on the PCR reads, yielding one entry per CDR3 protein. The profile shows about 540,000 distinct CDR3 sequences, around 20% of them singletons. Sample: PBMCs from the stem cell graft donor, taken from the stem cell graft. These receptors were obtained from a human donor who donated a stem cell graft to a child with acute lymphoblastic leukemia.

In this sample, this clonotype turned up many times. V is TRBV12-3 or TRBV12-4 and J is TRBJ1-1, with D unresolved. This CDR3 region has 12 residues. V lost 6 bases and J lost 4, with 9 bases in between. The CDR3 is CASSLDPTEAFF. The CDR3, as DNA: TGTGCCAGCAGCCTCGACCCCACTGAAGCTTTCTTT.

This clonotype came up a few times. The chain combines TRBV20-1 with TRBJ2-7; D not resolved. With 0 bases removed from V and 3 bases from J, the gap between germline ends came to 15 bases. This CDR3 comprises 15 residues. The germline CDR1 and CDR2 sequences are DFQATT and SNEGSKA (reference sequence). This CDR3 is CSARDPGSSIYEQYF. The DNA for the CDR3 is TGCAGTGCTAGAGATCCAGGTAGCAGTATCTACGAGCAGTACTTC.

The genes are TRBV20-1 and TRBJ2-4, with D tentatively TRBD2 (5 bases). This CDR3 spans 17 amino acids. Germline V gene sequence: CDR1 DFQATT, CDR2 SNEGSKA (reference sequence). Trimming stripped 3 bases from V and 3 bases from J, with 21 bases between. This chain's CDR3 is CSASRRVRETIKNIQYF. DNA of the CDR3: TGCAGTGCTAGTAGGCGGGTACGTGAGACAATCAAAAACATTCAGTACTTC.

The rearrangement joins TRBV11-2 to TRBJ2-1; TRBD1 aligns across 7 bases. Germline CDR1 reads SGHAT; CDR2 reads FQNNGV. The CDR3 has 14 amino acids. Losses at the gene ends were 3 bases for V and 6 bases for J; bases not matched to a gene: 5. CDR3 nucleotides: TGTGCCAGCAGCTTTGATAGACAGGGCAATGAGCAGTTCTTC. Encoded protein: CASSFDRQGNEQFF.

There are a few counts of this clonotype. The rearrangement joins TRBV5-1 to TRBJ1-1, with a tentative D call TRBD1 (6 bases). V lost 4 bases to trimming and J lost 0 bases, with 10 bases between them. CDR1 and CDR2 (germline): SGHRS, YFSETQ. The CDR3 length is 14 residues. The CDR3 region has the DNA TGCGCCAGCAGCGTGACAGGAATGAACACTGAAGCTTTCTTT. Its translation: CASSVTGMNTEAFF.

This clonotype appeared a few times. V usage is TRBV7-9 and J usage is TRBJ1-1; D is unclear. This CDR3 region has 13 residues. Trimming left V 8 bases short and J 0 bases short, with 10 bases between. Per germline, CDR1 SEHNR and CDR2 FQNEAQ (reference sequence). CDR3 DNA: TGTGCCAGCGTATTAACAGTGAACACTGAAGCTTTCTTT. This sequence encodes CASVLTVNTEAFF.

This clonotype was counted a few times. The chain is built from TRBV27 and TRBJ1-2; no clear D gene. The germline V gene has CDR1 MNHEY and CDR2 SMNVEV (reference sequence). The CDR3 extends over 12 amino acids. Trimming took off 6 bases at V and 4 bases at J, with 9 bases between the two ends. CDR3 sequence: CASRGSFYGYTF. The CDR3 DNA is TGTGCCAGCAGGGGCAGCTTCTATGGCTACACCTTC.

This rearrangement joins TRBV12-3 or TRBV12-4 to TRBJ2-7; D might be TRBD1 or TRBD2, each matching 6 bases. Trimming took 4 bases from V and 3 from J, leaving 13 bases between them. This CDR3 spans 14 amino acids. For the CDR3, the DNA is TGTGCCAGCAGTTACGGGGGCTCCTACTACGAGCAGTACTTC. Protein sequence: CASSYGGSYYEQYF.

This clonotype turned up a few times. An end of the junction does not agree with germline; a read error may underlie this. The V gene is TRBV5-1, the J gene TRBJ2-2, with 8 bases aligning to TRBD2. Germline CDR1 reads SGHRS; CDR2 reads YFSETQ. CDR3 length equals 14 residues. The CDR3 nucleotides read TGTGCCAGCAGTTTGGCTAGCGGGACCGGGGAGCTGTTTTTT. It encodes CASSLASGTGELFF.

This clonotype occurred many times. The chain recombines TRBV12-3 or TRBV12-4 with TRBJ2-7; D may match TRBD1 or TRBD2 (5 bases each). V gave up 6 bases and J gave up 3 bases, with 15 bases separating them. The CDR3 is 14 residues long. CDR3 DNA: TGTGCCAGCAGCCAGGGCGGGCGTCTCTACGAGCAGTACTTC. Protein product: CASSQGGRLYEQYF.

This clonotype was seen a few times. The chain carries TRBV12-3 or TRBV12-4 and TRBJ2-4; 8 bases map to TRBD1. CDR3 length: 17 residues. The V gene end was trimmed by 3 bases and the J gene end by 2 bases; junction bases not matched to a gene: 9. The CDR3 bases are TGTGCCAGCAGTTTCAGACAGGGGCCAGGGTCCAAAAACATTCAGTACTTC. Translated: CASSFRQGPGSKNIQYF.

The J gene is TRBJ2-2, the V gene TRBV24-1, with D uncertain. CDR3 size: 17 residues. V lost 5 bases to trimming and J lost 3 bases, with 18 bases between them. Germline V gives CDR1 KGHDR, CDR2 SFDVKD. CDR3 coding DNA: TGTGCCACCAGTGCTTGGGAAACTGGGGTTGACACCGGGGAGCTGTTTTTT. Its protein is CATSAWETGVDTGELFF.

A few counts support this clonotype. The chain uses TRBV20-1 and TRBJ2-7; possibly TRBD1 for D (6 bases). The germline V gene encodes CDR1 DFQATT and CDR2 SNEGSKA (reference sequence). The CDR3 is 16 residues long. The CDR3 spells CTAAGAPLSYPYEQYF. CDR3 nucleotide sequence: TGCACCGCCGCAGGGGCTCCCTTATCTTACCCCTACGAGCAGTACTTC.

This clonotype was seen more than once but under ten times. CDR3 loop: CASINRGRNYGYTF. The CDR3 nucleotides are TGTGCCAGCATTAACAGGGGGCGCAACTATGGCTACACCTTC. The rearrangement links TRBV6-5 to TRBJ1-2, with 9 bases matching TRBD1. The CDR3 length is 14 residues. The germline CDR1 and CDR2 sequences are MNHEY and SVGAGI. The V and J ends lost 7 bases and 2 bases, in that order; junction bases with no gene match: 5.

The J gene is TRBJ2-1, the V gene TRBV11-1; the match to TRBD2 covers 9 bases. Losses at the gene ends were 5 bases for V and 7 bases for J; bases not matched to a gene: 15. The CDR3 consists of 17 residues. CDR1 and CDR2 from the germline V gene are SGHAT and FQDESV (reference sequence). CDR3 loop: CASSPGSSGLAGNEQFF. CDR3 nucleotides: TGTGCCAGCAGCCCGGGGTCTTCGGGACTAGCTGGGAATGAGCAGTTCTTC.

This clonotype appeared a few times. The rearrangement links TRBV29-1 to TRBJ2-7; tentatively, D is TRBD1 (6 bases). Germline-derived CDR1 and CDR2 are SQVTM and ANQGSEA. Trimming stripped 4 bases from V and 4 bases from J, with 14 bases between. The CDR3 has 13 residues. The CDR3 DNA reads TGCAGCGTTGGACAACAGGGTTCGTACGAGCAGTACTTC. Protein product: CSVGQQGSYEQYF.

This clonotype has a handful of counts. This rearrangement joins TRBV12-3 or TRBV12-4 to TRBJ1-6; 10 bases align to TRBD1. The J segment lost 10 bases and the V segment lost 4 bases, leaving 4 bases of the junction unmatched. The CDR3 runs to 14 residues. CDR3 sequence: CASSSGTGVSPLHF. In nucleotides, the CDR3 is TGTGCCAGCAGTTCCGGGACAGGGGTATCACCCCTCCACTTT.

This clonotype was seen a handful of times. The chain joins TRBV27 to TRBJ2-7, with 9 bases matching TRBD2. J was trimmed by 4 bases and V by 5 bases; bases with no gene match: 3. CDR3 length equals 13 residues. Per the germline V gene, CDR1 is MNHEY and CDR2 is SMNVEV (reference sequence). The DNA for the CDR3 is TGTGCCAGCAGTAAGACTAGCGGATACGAGCAGTACTTC. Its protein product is CASSKTSGYEQYF.

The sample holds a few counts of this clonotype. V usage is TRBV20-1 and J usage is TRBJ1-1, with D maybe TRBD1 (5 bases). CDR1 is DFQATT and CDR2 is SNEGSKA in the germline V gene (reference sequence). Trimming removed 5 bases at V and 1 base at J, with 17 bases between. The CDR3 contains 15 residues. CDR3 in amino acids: CSAEDGHSTNTEAFF. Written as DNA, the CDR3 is TGCAGTGCTGAAGATGGACACAGCACGAACACTGAAGCTTTCTTT.

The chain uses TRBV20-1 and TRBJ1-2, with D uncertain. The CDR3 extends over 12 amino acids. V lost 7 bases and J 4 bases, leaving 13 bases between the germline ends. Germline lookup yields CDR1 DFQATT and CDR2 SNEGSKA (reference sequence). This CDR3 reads CSVSALVYGYTF. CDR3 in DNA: TGCAGTGTCTCTGCCCTTGTCTATGGCTACACCTTC.

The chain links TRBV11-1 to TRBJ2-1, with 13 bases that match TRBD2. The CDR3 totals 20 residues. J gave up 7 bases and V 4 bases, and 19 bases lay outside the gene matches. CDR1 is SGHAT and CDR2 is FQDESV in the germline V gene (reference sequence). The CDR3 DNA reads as TGTGCCAGCAGCTCGGGGGCGGGGGTACCGGGACTAGCGGGAACGAATGAGCAGTTCTTC. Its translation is CASSSGAGVPGLAGTNEQFF.

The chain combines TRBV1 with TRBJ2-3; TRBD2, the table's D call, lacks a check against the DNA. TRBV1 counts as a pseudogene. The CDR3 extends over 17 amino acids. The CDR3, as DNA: TGCACCCCCAGAAGGTCTAGCGGGAGAGGAAAAACAGATACGCAGTATTTT. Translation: CTPRRSSGRGKTDTQYF.

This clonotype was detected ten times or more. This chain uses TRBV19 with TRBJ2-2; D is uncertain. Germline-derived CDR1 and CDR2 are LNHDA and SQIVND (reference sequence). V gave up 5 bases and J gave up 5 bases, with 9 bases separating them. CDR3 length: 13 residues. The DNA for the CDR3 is TGTGCCAGTAGTTGGACCGGGACCGGGGAGCTGTTTTTT. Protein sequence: CASSWTGTGELFF.

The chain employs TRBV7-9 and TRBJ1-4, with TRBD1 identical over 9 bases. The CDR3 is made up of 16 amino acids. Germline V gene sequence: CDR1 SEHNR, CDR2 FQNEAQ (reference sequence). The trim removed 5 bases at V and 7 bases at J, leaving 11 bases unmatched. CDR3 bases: TGTGCCAGCAGCATCCATCCGGGACAGGGCATTGAAAAACTGTTTTTT. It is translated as CASSIHPGQGIEKLFF.

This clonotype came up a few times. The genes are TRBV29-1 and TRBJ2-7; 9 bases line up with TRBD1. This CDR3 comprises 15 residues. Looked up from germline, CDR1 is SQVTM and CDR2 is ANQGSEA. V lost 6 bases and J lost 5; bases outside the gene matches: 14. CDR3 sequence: CSVRLTGGIGDEQYF. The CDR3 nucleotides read TGCAGCGTGCGATTGACAGGGGGGATTGGGGACGAGCAGTACTTC.

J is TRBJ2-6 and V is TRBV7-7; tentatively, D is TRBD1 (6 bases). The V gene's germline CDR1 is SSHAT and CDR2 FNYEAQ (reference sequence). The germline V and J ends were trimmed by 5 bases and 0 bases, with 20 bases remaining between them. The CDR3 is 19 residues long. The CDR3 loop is CASSPTGNHLSSGANVLTF. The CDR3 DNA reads TGTGCCAGCAGCCCCACAGGGAACCACCTTAGCTCTGGGGCCAACGTCCTGACTTTC.

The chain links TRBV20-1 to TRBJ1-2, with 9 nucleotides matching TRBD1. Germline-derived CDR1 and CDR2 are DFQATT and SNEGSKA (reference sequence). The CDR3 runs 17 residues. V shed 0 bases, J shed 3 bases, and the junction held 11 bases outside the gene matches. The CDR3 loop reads CSARDLKDRGFDYGYTF. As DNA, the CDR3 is TGCAGTGCTAGAGATCTCAAGGACAGGGGATTCGACTATGGCTACACCTTC.

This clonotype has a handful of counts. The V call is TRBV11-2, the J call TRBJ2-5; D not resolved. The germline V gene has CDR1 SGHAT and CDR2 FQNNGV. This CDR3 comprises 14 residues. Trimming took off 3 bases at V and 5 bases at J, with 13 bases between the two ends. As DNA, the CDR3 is TGTGCCAGCAGCTTCCTAACCTCGGGCGAGACCCAGTACTTC. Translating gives CASSFLTSGETQYF.

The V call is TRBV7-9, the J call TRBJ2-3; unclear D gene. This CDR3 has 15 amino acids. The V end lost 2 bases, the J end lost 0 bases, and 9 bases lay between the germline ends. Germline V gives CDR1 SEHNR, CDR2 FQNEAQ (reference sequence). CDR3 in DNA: TGTGCCAGCAGCTTAAGTCTCCTCAGCACAGATACGCAGTATTTT. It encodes CASSLSLLSTDTQYF.

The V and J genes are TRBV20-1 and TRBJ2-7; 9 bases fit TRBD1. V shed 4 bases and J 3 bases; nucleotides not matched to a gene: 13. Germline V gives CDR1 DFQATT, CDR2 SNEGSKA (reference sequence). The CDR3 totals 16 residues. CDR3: CSATITGTGILYEQYF. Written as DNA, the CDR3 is TGCAGTGCTACTATTACCGGGACAGGGATTCTCTACGAGCAGTACTTC.